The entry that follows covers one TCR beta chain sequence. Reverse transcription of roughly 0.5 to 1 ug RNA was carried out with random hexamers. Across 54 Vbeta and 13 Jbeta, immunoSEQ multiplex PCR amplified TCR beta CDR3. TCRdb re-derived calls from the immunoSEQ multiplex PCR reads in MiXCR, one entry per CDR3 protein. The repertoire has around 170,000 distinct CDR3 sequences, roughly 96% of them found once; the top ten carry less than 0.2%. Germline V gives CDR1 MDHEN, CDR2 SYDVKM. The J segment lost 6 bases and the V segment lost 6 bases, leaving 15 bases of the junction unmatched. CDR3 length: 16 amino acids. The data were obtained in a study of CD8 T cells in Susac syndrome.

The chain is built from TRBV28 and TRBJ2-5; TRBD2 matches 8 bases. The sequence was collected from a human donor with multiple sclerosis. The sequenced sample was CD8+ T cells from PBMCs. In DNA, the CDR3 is TGTGCCAGCAGCGCATCGGCGGGGGGTGGCATGAAGACCCAGTACTTC. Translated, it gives CASSASAGGGMKTQYF.